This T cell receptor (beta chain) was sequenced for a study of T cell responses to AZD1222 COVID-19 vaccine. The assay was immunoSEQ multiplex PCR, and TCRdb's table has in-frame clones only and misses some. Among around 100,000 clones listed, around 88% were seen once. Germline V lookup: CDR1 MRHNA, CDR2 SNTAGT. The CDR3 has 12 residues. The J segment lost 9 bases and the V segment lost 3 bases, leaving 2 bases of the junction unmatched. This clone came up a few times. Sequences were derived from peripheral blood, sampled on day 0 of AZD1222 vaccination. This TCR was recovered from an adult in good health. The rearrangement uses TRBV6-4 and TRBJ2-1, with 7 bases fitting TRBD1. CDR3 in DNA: TGTGCCAGCAGTGAGCAGGGGGTTGAGCAGTTCTTC. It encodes CASSEQGVEQFF.